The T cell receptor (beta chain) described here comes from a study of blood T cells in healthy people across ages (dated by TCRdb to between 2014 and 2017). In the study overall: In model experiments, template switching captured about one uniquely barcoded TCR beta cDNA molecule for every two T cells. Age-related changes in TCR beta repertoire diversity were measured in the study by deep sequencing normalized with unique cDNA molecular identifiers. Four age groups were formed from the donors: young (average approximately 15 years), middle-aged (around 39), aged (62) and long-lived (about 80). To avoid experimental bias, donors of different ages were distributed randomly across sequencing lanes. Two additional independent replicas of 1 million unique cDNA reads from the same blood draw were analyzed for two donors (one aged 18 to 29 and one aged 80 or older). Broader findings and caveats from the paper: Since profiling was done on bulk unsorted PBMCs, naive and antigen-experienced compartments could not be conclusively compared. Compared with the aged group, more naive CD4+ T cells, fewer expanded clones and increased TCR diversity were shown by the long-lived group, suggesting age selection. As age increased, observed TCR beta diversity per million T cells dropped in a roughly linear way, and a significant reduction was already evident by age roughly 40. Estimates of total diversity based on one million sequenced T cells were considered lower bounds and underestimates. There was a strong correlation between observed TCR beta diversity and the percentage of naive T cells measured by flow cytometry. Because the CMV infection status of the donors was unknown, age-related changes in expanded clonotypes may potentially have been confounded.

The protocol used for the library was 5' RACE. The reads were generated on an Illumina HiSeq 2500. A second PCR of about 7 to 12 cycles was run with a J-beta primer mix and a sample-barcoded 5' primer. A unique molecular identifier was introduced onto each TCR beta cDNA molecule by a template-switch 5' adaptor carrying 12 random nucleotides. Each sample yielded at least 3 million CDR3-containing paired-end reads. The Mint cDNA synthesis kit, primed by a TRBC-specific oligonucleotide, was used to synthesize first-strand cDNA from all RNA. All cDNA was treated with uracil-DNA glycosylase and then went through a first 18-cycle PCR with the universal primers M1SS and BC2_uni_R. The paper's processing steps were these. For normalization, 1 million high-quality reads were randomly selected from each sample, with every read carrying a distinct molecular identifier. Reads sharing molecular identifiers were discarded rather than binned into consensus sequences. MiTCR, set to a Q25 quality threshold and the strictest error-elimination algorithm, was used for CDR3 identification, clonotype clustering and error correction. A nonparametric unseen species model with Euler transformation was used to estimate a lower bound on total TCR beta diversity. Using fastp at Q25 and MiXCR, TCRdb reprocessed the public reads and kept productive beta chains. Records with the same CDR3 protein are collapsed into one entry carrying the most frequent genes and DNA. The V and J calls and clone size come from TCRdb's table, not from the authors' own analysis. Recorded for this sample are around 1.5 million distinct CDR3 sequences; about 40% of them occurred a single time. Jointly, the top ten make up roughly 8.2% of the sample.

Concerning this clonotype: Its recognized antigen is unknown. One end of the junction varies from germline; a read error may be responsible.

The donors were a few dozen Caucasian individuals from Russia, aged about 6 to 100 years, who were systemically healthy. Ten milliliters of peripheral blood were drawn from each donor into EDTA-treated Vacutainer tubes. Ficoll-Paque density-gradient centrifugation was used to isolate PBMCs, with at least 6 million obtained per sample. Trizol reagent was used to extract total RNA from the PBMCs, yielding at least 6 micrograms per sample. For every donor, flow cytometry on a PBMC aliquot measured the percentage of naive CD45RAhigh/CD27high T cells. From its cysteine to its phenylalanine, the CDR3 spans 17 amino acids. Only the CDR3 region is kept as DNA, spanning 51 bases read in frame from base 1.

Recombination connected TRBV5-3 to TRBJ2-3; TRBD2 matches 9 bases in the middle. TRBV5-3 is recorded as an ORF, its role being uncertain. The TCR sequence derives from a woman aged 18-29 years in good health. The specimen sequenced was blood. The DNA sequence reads TGTGCCAGCAGCTTAGTGGCGGGAGGGCCCCCGGCAGATACGCAGTATTTT. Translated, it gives CASSLVAGGPPADTQYF.